The clone carrying this T cell receptor (beta chain) appeared a few times. Its specificity is unknown. The data are from a study of T cell repertoires in cytomegalovirus infection. At the level of the study: It was the public TCR beta signatures that indicated both CMV infection and matching HLA type. Whole-study results and caveats: HLA-C-restricted CMV clonotypes gave the most frequent clonotype in two of eight donors. Based on cumulative public TCR beta family frequency, carriers of CMV plus the relevant HLA were identified.

TCRdb analysed the reads with MiXCR anew, one entry per CDR3 protein. The sample includes around 630,000 distinct CDR3 sequences, roughly 26% of them seen just once. The CDR3 contains 14 residues. Germline V gene data show CDR1 as MDHEN and CDR2 as SYDVKM. V dropped 4 bases and J dropped 8 bases, with 15 bases sitting between them. Sample: CD8+ T cells from PBMCs. The chain is built from TRBV28 and TRBJ2-1; D is unresolved. The TCR was taken from a human donor in good health (CMV status not recorded). Some clones in this sample may be carry-over from other donors' samples. The CDR3 protein is CASSYEQTHYEQFF. CDR3 DNA: TGTGCCAGCAGTTATGAACAGACGCACTATGAGCAGTTCTTC.